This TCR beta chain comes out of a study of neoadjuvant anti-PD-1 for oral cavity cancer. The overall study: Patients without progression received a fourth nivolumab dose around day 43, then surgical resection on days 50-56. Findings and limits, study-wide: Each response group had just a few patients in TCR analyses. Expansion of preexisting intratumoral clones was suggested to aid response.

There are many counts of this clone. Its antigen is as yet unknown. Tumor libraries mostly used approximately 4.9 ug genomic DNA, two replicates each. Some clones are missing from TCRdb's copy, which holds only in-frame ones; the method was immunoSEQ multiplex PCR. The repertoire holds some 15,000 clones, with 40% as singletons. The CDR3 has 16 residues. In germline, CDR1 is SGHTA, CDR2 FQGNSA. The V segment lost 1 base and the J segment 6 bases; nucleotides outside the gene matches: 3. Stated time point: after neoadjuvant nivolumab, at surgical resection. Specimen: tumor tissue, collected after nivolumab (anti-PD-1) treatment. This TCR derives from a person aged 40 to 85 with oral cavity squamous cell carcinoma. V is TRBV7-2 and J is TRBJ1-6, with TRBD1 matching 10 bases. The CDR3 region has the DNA TGTGCCAGCAGCTTAGGACAGGGGGCTGGTAATTCACCCCTCCACTTT. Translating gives CASSLGQGAGNSPLHF. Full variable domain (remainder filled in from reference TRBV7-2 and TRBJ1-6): GAGVSQSPSNKVTEKGKDVELRCDPISGHTALYWYRQSLGQGLEFLIYFQGNSAPDKSGLPSDRFSAERTGGSVSTLTIQRTQQEDSAVYLCASSLGQGAGNSPLHFGNGTRLTVT.